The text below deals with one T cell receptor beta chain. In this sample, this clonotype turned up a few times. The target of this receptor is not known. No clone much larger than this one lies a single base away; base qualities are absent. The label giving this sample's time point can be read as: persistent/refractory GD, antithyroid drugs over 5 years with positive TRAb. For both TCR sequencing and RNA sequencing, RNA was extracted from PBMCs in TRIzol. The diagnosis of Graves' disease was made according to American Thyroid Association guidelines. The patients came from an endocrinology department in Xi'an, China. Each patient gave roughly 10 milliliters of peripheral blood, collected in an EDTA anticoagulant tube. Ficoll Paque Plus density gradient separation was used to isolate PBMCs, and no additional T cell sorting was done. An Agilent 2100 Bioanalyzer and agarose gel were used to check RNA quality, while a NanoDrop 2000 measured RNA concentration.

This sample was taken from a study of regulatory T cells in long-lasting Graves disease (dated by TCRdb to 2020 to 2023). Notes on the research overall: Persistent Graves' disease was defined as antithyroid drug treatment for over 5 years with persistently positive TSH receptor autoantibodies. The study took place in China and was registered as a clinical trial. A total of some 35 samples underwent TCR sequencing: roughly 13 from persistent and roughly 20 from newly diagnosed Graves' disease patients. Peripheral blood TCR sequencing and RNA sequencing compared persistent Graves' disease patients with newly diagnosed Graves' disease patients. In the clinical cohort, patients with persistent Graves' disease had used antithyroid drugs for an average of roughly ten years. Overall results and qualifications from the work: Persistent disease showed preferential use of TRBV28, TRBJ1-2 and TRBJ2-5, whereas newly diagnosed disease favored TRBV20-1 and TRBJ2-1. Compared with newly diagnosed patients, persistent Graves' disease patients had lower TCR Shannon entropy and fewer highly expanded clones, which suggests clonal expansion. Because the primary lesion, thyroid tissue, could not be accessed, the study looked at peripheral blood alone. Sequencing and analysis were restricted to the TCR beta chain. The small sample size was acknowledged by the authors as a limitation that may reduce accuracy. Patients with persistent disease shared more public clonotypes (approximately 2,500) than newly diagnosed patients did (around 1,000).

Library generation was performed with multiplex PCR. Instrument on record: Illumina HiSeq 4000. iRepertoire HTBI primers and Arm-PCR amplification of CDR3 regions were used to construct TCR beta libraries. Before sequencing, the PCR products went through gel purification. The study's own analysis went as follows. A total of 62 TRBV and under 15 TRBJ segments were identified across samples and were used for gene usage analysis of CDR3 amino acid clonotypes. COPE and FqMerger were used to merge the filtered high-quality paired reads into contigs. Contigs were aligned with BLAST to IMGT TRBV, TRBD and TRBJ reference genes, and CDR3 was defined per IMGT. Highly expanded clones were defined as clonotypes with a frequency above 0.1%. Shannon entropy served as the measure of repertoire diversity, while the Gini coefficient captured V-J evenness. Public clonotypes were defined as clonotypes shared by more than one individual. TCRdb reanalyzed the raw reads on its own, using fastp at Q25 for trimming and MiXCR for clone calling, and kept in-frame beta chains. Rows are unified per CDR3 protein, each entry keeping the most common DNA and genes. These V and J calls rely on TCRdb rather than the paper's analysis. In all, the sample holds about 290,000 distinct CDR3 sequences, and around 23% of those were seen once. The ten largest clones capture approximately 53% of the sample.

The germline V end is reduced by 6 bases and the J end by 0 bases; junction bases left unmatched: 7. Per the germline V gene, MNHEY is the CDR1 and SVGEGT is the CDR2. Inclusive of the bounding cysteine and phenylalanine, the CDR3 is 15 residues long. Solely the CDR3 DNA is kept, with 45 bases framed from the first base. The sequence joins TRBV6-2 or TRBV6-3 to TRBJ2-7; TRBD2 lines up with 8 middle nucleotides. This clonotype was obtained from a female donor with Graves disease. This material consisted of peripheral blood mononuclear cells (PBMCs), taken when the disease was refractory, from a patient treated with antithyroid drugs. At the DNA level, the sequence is TGTGCCAGCAGCCAGTTAGCGGGATACTCCTACGAGCAGTACTTC. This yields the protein CASSQLAGYSYEQYF.